This T cell receptor (beta chain) was identified during a study of beta chain features in type 1 diabetes. Reverse transcription of all isolated RNA meant that expressed TCRB transcripts were sequenced. Clones were read by immunoSEQ multiplex PCR, and TCRdb kept only the in-frame ones, dropping some. This sample has about half a million clones, with over 25% found just once. The CDR3 totals 14 residues. Germline CDR1 is SGHRS and CDR2 is YFSETQ. Unmatched junction bases numbered 8, after V lost 5 bases and J lost 6 bases. This clonotype originated in a man aged 18 to 29 in good health. The V and J genes are TRBV5-1 and TRBJ2-7; 10 bases map to TRBD2. Sequenced: naive CD4+ T cells from blood. CDR3 nucleotide sequence: TGCGCCAGCAGGGCACTAGCGGGAATAAGCGAGCAGTACTTC. Encoded protein: CASRALAGISEQYF. Looking up the rest from reference TRBV5-1 and TRBJ2-7 gives the full variable domain: KAGVTQTPRYLIKTRGQQVTLSCSPISGHRSVSWYQQTPGQGLQFLFEYFSETQRNKGNFPGRFSGRQFSNSRSEMNVSTLELGDSALYLCASRALAGISEQYFGPGTRLTVT.